These T cell receptor beta chains were read from a single sample in a study of early T cells in non-severe SARS-CoV-2 infection. TCRdb processed the 5' RACE reads anew with MiXCR; each CDR3 protein has one entry. The sample holds under 65,000 distinct CDR3 sequences, 9.5% to 15% seen once. Sequencing was performed on whole blood. Receptors were obtained from an adult who was a healthcare worker with PCR-confirmed SARS-CoV-2 infection or an uninfected control (not recorded which). Each CDR3 is given without its conserved first and last residue. Some rows have no size entry. The others give once, few or many, or a class for an expanded clone.

CDR3 protein: ASSPGRGGEQF
V gene: TRBV5-1
clone size: few

CDR3 protein: SVRPDPLAQY
V gene: TRBV29-1
clone size: few

CDR3 protein: ASIQTGTGGFGSNQPQH
V gene: TRBV12-3/TRBV12-4
clone size: NA

CDR3 protein: ASSYATGSFEQY
V gene: TRBV6-2/TRBV6-3
clone size: few

CDR3 protein: ASRLAGANEQF
V gene: TRBV19
clone size: few

CDR3 protein: ASSSNVGDIANYGYT
V gene: TRBV3-1
clone size: many

CDR3 protein: ASSLVDTRHEAF
V gene: TRBV11-2
clone size: few

CDR3 protein: ASCREGAVETQY
V gene: TRBV6-2/TRBV6-3
clone size: NA

CDR3 protein: ASSGYRGSNEQY
V gene: TRBV5-4
clone size: many

CDR3 protein: ASSRTGGTVPSYEQY
V gene: TRBV14
clone size: few

CDR3 protein: SARVQGGTGELF
V gene: TRBV20-1
clone size: few

CDR3 protein: ASSYTSGTGPYYNEQF
V gene: TRBV7-6
clone size: few

CDR3 protein: ASRFLASDTQY
V gene: TRBV2
clone size: many

CDR3 protein: AWGDRADTEAF
V gene: TRBV30
clone size: many

CDR3 protein: ASWGGRGTQY
V gene: TRBV5-4
clone size: NA

CDR3 protein: ASTVRDKGRKGYT
V gene: TRBV28
clone size: NA

CDR3 protein: ATSRDSSSNQPQH
V gene: TRBV15
clone size: many

CDR3 protein: ASSHPSQTNTGELF
V gene: TRBV18
clone size: few

CDR3 protein: SAVGPAGELF
V gene: TRBV29-1
clone size: NA

CDR3 protein: ASGTPVEGYT
V gene: TRBV19
clone size: many